This T cell receptor beta chain derives from a study of technical replicates of blood from four donors. V lost 5 bases and J lost 3, with 12 bases in between. The CDR3 covers 13 residues. The germline CDR1 and CDR2 sequences are SGHRS and YFSETQ. The repertoire was sequenced with immunoSEQ multiplex PCR; TCRdb's copy has only in-frame clones and lacks some. The sample includes about 100,000 clones, 90% to 97% seen only once; the top ten take 0.22%. The clonotype originates from a human donor in good health. Sample: T cells isolated from PBMCs. The chain carries TRBV5-1 and TRBJ2-7, with D perhaps matching TRBD1 (5 bases). CDR3 in amino acids: CASRGVGRYEQYF. The CDR3 DNA reads as TGCGCCAGCAGAGGGGTGGGCCGCTACGAGCAGTACTTC.